This T cell receptor beta chain was profiled in a study of post-analysis software for immune sequencing data. Overall study context: Relapsing-remitting, secondary progressive and progressive-relapsing multiple sclerosis courses were included. Overall study findings and caveats: There were a few TRBV segments more frequent in patients than controls, and TRBV5-6, TRBV5-1 and TRBV20-1 were among them. Normalized Chao1 diversity was significantly reduced in patients versus controls.

This CDR3 comprises 16 residues. Germline CDR1 and CDR2: MNHNY and SVGAGI (reference sequence). Unique molecular identifiers tagged the TCR beta cDNA libraries. TCRdb ran MiXCR on the PCR reads and lists one entry per CDR3 protein. The data show roughly 870,000 distinct CDR3 sequences, about 53% seen once. Details on this clonotype: The antigen is not known.

The sample comprised blood. This sequence was found in a girl between 5 and 17 years old with multiple sclerosis. V usage is TRBV6-6 and J usage is TRBJ2-7; TRBD2 matches 8 bases. The J call is uncertain, as TRBJ2-5 better fits the DNA end. This chain's CDR3 is CASSPRAGGQISTQYF. Written as DNA, the CDR3 is TGTGCCAGCAGCCCCCGGGCGGGAGGACAGATTTCGACCCAGTACTTC.